The T cell receptor beta chain described here comes from a study of blood T cell repertoires in COVID-19. Study summary: Material from acute and convalescent COVID-19 was sourced from the United States, Italy and Spain. The cDNA or gDNA used as material had been derived from T cells, B-cell-depleted T cells, or PBMCs.

As originally analysed: Estimation of nucleated cell counts relied on the amplification of reference gene primers. Here immunoSEQ multiplex PCR was the method, and the copy in TCRdb shows in-frame clones only, minus some. V and J calls and clone size are given by that table; D and trimming were obtained from the DNA. The table lists about 110,000 clones, 88% of them singletons. The sequence derives from a human donor in a cohort sampled during active COVID-19. Sequenced material: peripheral blood.

The CDR3 coding sequence is TGTGCCATCAGTGAAGGGGACAGTAGCACAGATACGCAGTATTTT. Translated: CAISEGDSSTDTQYF. This chain connects TRBV10-3 to TRBJ2-3; 7 bases are a match to TRBD1. The CDR3 length is 15 residues. CDR1 and CDR2 from the germline V gene are ENHRY and SYGVKD. Losses at the gene ends were 3 bases for V and 0 bases for J; bases not matched to a gene: 3.